Here is one T cell receptor beta chain with its context. Its antigen is unknown. Per-nucleotide qualities are absent, and no much larger clonotype sits a single base away. These data originate in a study of T-cell reconstitution after alpha-beta-depleted transplantation in children (TCRdb year 2016). In the study overall: Using TCR repertoire profiling, the study followed T-cell immune reconstitution in a quantitative way in children after TCRalphabeta/CD19-depleted allogeneic hematopoietic cell transplantation.

After removal of 7 bases from V and 4 bases from J, the junction retains 9 bases not matched to a gene. For CDR1 and CDR2, the germline V gene lists MDHEN and SYDVKM. From the cysteine up to the phenylalanine, the CDR3 has a length of 15 residues. CDR3 DNA is the only sequence kept; it has 45 bases, read in frame from the first base. The sample's treatment or condition label, decoded: allogeneic hematopoietic cell transplantation with graft depleted of TCRalphabeta T cells and CD19 B cells. The transplant recipients were children given TCRalphabeta/CD19-depleted allogeneic hematopoietic cell grafts. Summary of the overall study and its limitations: In some patients, the high TCRbeta diversity seen at day 60 was put down to recipient T cells and intrathymic progenitors that had survived conditioning. Hyperexpanded clone frequencies declined over subsequent months; after one year, T-cell counts and TCRbeta diversity were mostly attributed to newly produced T cells. The apparently early alphabetaT-cell count recovery about two months after transplant was reportedly dependent on only several hundred rapidly expanded clones derived from non-depleted graft cells.

Libraries were constructed by PCR. Sequencer: Illumina HiSeq 2500. TCR library preparation used molecular barcoding, with unique molecular identifiers applied to normalize quantification of the TCRbeta repertoire. TCRdb reworked the public reads: Q25 trimming with fastp, MiXCR clone assembly, productive beta chains retained. Records with the same CDR3 protein are collapsed into one entry carrying the most frequent genes and DNA. This sample has approximately 1,000,000 distinct CDR3 sequences in its table, and less than 30% of those were observed once. The ten top clones hold over 25% of the sample. The input for sequencing was PBMCs, mostly from graft donor cells, taken 360 days after TCRalphabeta/CD19-depleted stem cell transplant. The chain was built from TRBV28 and TRBJ2-5, and 10 bases in between align with TRBD1. This receptor was obtained from a boy under three years old who had a stem cell transplant for SCID, so the T cells may come from the graft donor. This receptor has the CDR3 CASTPGQGSGETQYF. The DNA reads TGTGCCAGCACCCCGGGACAGGGGAGTGGAGAGACCCAGTACTTC. With all but the CDR3 taken from the reference TRBV28 and TRBJ2-5 genes, the full variable domain is: DVKVTQSSRYLVKRTGEKVFLECVQDMDHENMFWYRQDPGLGLRLIYFSYDVKMKEKGDIPEGYSVSREKKERFSLILESASTNQTSMYLCASTPGQGSGETQYFGPGTRLLVL.